This entry is about one T cell receptor beta chain. Germline assignment: CDR1 LNHDA and CDR2 SQIVND (reference sequence). Trimming removed 5 bases at V and 5 bases at J, with 13 bases between. This CDR3 region has 14 residues. These data are taken from a study of blood T cell repertoires in COVID-19. At the level of the study: Donors in the United States, Italy and Spain gave samples during acute or convalescent COVID-19. PBMCs, B-cell-depleted T cells, or T cells were the source of the cDNA or gDNA that made up the material.

Authors' methods: The assay estimated nucleated cells by amplifying reference gene primers. TCRdb's copy holds only in-frame clones and misses some; the assay was immunoSEQ multiplex PCR. Clonal size and the V and J genes are those of that table, whereas D and trimming came from the DNA. The data show about 150,000 clones, nearly 80% seen once. The gene calls are TRBV19 and TRBJ2-1; D call uncertain. The source material was peripheral blood. The TCR sequence derives from an elderly man with acute or convalescent COVID-19. The CDR3 bases are TGTGCCAGTAGTCCGATCATAGAAAACAATGAGCAGTTCTTC. It yields the protein CASSPIIENNEQFF. Based on the CDR3 plus reference TRBV19 and TRBJ2-1, the full variable domain is DGGITQSPKYLFRKEGQNVTLSCEQNLNHDAMYWYRQDPGQGLRLIYYSQIVNDFQKGDIAEGYSVSREKKESFPLTVTSAQKNPTAFYLCASSPIIENNEQFFGPGTRLTVL.